The 8 T cell receptor beta chains given below trace back to one sample, sequenced in a study of Ad26.COV2.S vaccination and SARS-CoV-2 variants. The table came from immunoSEQ multiplex PCR; TCRdb's copy has only in-frame clones and leaves some out. This table holds around 400,000 clones, around 82% found once. Regarding treatment: over 15 received Ad26.COV2.S at low or high dose, single or two shots; 5 received placebo; per-sample allocation not given. Specimens were obtained on day 63 following the first vaccine or placebo injection. The starting material was peripheral blood, obtained in a trial of Ad26.COV2.S vaccine versus placebo. These receptors came from a person aged 18-60 years who received the Ad26.COV2.S COVID-19 vaccine or a placebo.

The chain employs TRBV7-8 and TRBJ1-2; TRBD1 matches 7 bases. Germline CDR1 reads SGHVS; CDR2 reads FQNEAQ. J gave up 6 bases and V 5 bases, and 12 bases lay outside the gene matches. This CDR3 is 15 amino acids long. CDR3: CASSTWTGAEDGYTF. CDR3 coding DNA: TGTGCCAGCAGCACCTGGACAGGCGCTGAGGATGGCTACACCTTC.

The rearrangement links TRBV19 to TRBJ2-7; 12 bases are a match to TRBD2. Unmatched junction bases numbered 6, after V lost 6 bases and J lost 3 bases. The CDR3 is 15 amino acids. In germline, CDR1 is LNHDA, CDR2 SQIVND (reference sequence). The CDR3 DNA reads as TGTGCCAGTAGCCGACTAGCGGGGGTTAACTACGAGCAGTACTTC. Translated: CASSRLAGVNYEQYF. Together with reference TRBV19 and TRBJ2-7, the CDR3 gives the full variable domain: DGGITQSPKYLFRKEGQNVTLSCEQNLNHDAMYWYRQDPGQGLRLIYYSQIVNDFQKGDIAEGYSVSREKKESFPLTVTSAQKNPTAFYLCASSRLAGVNYEQYFGPGTRLTVT.

V is TRBV7-9 and J is TRBJ2-1; D gene uncertain. The V gene lost 5 bases and the J gene lost 5 bases, with 13 bases spanning the gap. In germline, CDR1 is SEHNR, CDR2 FQNEAQ (reference sequence). The CDR3 is 14 residues long. CDR3 in DNA: TGTGCCAGCAGCGAAAGGGTAACGGACAATGAGCAGTTCTTC. This codes for CASSERVTDNEQFF.

The chain couples TRBV9 to TRBJ1-1; the D is unclear. Germline V gene sequence: CDR1 SGDLS, CDR2 YYNGEE. Trimming removed 4 bases at V and 1 base at J, with 11 bases between. CDR3 length equals 14 residues. The CDR3 nucleotides read TGTGCCAGCAGCTTAAGAGCAGAGAACACTGAAGCTTTCTTT. Translating it yields CASSLRAENTEAFF.

The genes are TRBV9 and TRBJ2-5, with 9 bases aligning to TRBD1. Germline trimming cut 0 bases from V and 4 bases from J; bases unmatched to any gene: 7. Germline lookup yields CDR1 SGDLS and CDR2 YYNGEE. The CDR3 covers 16 residues. CDR3: CASSVAVNRGRETQYF. In DNA, the CDR3 is TGTGCCAGCAGCGTAGCGGTAAACAGGGGGCGAGAGACCCAGTACTTC.

The chain carries TRBV15 and TRBJ1-3; D call uncertain. This CDR3 spans 15 amino acids. Germline V gives CDR1 LNHNV, CDR2 YYDKDF (reference sequence). With 3 bases removed from V and 2 bases from J, the gap between germline ends came to 11 bases. CDR3 in amino acids: CATSSPGRAGNTIYF. As DNA, the CDR3 is TGTGCCACCAGCAGCCCCGGCCGGGCTGGAAACACCATATATTTT.

The chain carries TRBV7-6 and TRBJ2-5, with 7 bases lining up with TRBD1. The CDR3 contains 15 residues. CDR1 and CDR2 from the germline V gene are SGHVS and FNYEAQ. V was pared by 3 bases and J by 4 bases, with 8 bases of the junction left unmatched. The CDR3 region is CASSFSFRDRETQYF. The CDR3 DNA reads as TGTGCCAGCAGCTTCTCCTTCCGGGACAGAGAGACCCAGTACTTC.

The chain carries TRBV7-8 and TRBJ2-3; TRBD2 agrees at 7 bases. After removal of 5 bases from V and 2 bases from J, the junction contained 7 bases not matched to a gene. Looked up from germline, CDR1 is SGHVS and CDR2 is FQNEAQ. CDR3 length: 15 residues. CDR3 protein: CASSLGLDTTDTQYF. The CDR3 DNA reads TGTGCCAGCAGCCTCGGACTAGATACCACAGATACGCAGTATTTT.